One sample yielded the 9 T cell receptor beta chains listed below, sequenced in a study of blood T cell repertoires in COVID-19. Libraries were prepared by immunoSEQ multiplex PCR; TCRdb keeps only in-frame clonotypes and omits some of them. The table has over 130,000 clones, around 90% seen once. The sequenced material came from peripheral blood. These receptors were obtained from a human donor in a cohort sampled during active COVID-19.

CDR3 sequence: CASSLDRDGEQYF. The DNA for the CDR3 is TGTGCCAGCAGTCTCGACAGGGATGGCGAGCAGTACTTC. The V call is TRBV6-5, the J call TRBJ2-7; 7 bases agree with TRBD1. CDR1 is MNHEY, CDR2 SVGAGI, per germline. CDR3 length: 13 residues. V lost 5 bases to trimming and J lost 6 bases; unmatched junction nucleotides: 7.

This clone was picked up one time. The rearrangement uses TRBV7-2 and TRBJ1-4, with a weak D call TRBD1 (6 bases). Germline lookup yields CDR1 SGHTA and CDR2 FQGNSA. CDR3 length: 15 amino acids. V lost 0 bases and J lost 7, with 12 bases in between. The CDR3 DNA follows: TGTGCCAGCAGCTTAGCGGGGGCAAGGGGTGAAAAACTGTTTTTT. It translates to CASSLAGARGEKLFF.

The chain uses TRBV7-3 and TRBJ1-1; 8 bases align to TRBD1. The CDR3 has 15 residues. Germline loops: CDR1 SGHTA, CDR2 FQGTGA. V gave up 1 base and J gave up 1 base; unmatched junction bases: 2. In DNA, the CDR3 is TGTGCCAGCAGCTTAAGACAGGGGAAGAACACTGAAGCTTTCTTT. Its protein product is CASSLRQGKNTEAFF.

CDR3 nucleotide sequence: TGTGCCAGCAGCTTATGGCGGGATGGCTACACCTTC. Protein sequence: CASSLWRDGYTF. This chain uses TRBV5-8 with TRBJ1-2; D remains ambiguous. Trimming cost V 2 bases and J 6 bases, with 8 bases left between them. The CDR3 runs to 12 residues. In germline, CDR1 is SGHTS, CDR2 YDEGEE.

The chain is built from TRBV5-1 and TRBJ2-5, with a weak D call TRBD1 (6 bases). Trimming shortened V by 5 bases and J by 1 base, and 18 bases separated the two germline ends. The CDR3 has 16 residues. Germline assignment: CDR1 SGHRS and CDR2 YFSETQ. The CDR3 sequence is CASRRTDFSFQETQYF. CDR3 DNA: TGCGCCAGCAGGAGGACAGACTTCTCATTCCAAGAGACCCAGTACTTC. Using reference TRBV5-1 and TRBJ2-5 for the parts outside the CDR3, the full variable domain is KAGVTQTPRYLIKTRGQQVTLSCSPISGHRSVSWYQQTPGQGLQFLFEYFSETQRNKGNFPGRFSGRQFSNSRSEMNVSTLELGDSALYLCASRRTDFSFQETQYFGPGTRLLVL.

This clone appeared a few times. The CDR3 region has the DNA TGTGCCAGCAGTTTGGCCACGCGGTCTGGGGCCAACGTCCTGACTTTC. Translation gives CASSLATRSGANVLTF. The V and J genes are TRBV28 and TRBJ2-6; D ambiguous. Germline V gene data show CDR1 as MDHEN and CDR2 as SYDVKM. Trimming shortened V by 3 bases and J by 1 base, and 10 bases separated the two germline ends. This CDR3 is 16 amino acids long.

The rearrangement joins TRBV12-3 or TRBV12-4 to TRBJ1-2; D may be TRBD1 (6 bases). V was trimmed by 5 bases and J by 5 bases, leaving 12 bases between them. The CDR3 sequence is 13 residues long. CDR3 amino acids: CASSSDRRYGYTF. As DNA, the CDR3 is TGTGCCAGCAGTAGCGACAGGAGGTATGGCTACACCTTC.

The gene calls are TRBV4-1 and TRBJ2-5; weak D call: TRBD1 (6 bases). There are 14 residues in the CDR3. The V end lost 4 bases, the J end lost 2 bases, and 11 bases lay between the germline ends. CDR1 and CDR2 from the germline V gene are MGHRA and YSYEKL. CDR3 protein: CASSRIGQQETQYF. CDR3 nucleotides: TGCGCCAGCAGCCGAATAGGACAGCAAGAGACCCAGTACTTC.

In its sample, this clone was seen a few times. This rearrangement joins TRBV3-1 (or the pseudogene TRBV3-2) to TRBJ1-2; 8 bases line up with TRBD1. Germline V gene lookup returns CDR1 LGHDT and CDR2 YNNKEL (reference sequence). There are 15 residues in the CDR3. Trimming took 0 bases from V and 8 from J; bases not matched to a gene: 8. The CDR3 region is CASSQDRSGGGGYTF. The CDR3 DNA is TGTGCCAGCAGCCAAGATCGGTCAGGGGGCGGGGGCTACACCTTC.